A single sample gave rise to the 3 T cell receptor beta chains below, sequenced in a study of blood T cell repertoires in COVID-19. This table comes from immunoSEQ multiplex PCR, and its TCRdb copy is limited to in-frame clones, with some not included. This sample carries approximately 210,000 clones, around 88% of them seen once, and the ten largest clones take about 8.1%. The sample taken for sequencing was peripheral blood. These receptors were collected from a woman aged 45-65 years with acute or convalescent COVID-19.

This clone was found a few times. V and J are TRBV27 and TRBJ2-3, with TRBD1 matching over 12 bases. Germline assignment: CDR1 MNHEY and CDR2 SMNVEV (reference sequence). This CDR3 contains 17 residues. V lost 3 bases, J lost 1 base, and 5 bases stayed unmatched. The CDR3 bases are TGTGCCAGCAGTTTTTCCGGGACAGGGGGCGGCACAGATACGCAGTATTTT. Its protein is CASSFSGTGGGTDTQYF.

The chain combines TRBV11-1 with TRBJ1-4; D may be TRBD1 (5 bases). Germline CDR1 and CDR2: SGHAT and FQDESV (reference sequence). This CDR3 contains 14 residues. The V and J ends lost 4 bases and 5 bases respectively, with 11 bases between them. CDR3 in amino acids: CASSSAGRNEKLFF. The CDR3 nucleotides read TGTGCCAGCAGCTCGGCGGGGCGGAATGAAAAACTGTTTTTT.

The gene calls are TRBV9 and TRBJ1-1; no firm D call. The germline V gene encodes CDR1 SGDLS and CDR2 YYNGEE. The germline V and J ends were trimmed by 1 base and 2 bases, with 6 bases remaining between them. CDR3 size: 13 residues. The DNA of the CDR3 is TGTGCCAGCAGCGTATCGGTAAACACTGAAGCTTTCTTT. Translating gives CASSVSVNTEAFF.